This TCR beta chain stems from a study of spatial heterogeneity in lung cancer. This CDR3 has 17 amino acids. The V segment lost 6 bases and the J segment 2 bases; nucleotides outside the gene matches: 15. Germline loops: CDR1 MDHEN, CDR2 SYDVKM. MiXCR, run by TCRdb on the 5' RACE reads, gives a single entry per CDR3 protein. The sample records about 40,000 distinct CDR3 sequences, 4% to 6% being singletons. Worth noting for this clonotype: Its cognate antigen is unknown.

Time point given: sample taken at primary tumor resection. Whole RNA from tumor, nontumor lung or frozen PBMC was sequenced unsorted. The donors comprised some 78 untreated early-stage non-small cell lung cancer patients. Whole-study results and caveats: Ubiquitous expanded tumor TCRs were observed in blood more at resection than follow-up.

The specimen comprised PBMCs, sampled at surgery. The V call is TRBV28, the J call TRBJ1-1; 7 bases fit TRBD1. The receptor was derived from a female donor with early-stage non-small cell lung cancer. In DNA form, the CDR3 reads TGTGCCAGCAGCCCCGGGACAGACTTTCCCAAAAACACTGAAGCTTTCTTT. Encoded protein: CASSPGTDFPKNTEAFF.